Presented here are 3 T cell receptor beta chains from one specimen sequenced in a study of blood T cell repertoires in COVID-19. The table came from immunoSEQ multiplex PCR; TCRdb's copy has only in-frame clones and leaves some out. This sample has 150,000 or so clones, with approximately 88% found just once. The sample comprised PBMCs or T cells enriched from blood (not recorded which). The receptors were gathered from a woman between 50 and 59 years old who had recovered from COVID-19.

CDR3 sequence: CASSPAGGSYGYTF. The CDR3 DNA reads TGTGCCAGCAGCCCGGCAGGGGGCAGCTATGGCTACACCTTC. J is TRBJ1-2 and V is TRBV13; 8 bases line up with TRBD1. V lost 5 bases to trimming and J lost 4 bases; unmatched junction nucleotides: 6. The CDR3 sequence is 14 residues long. Germline V gene lookup returns CDR1 PRHDT and CDR2 FYEKMQ (reference sequence).

The chain carries TRBV18 and TRBJ2-3; 9 positions agree with TRBD1. Germline CDR1 is KGHSH and CDR2 is LQKENI. The CDR3 spans 16 residues. After removal of 4 bases from V and 4 bases from J, the junction contained 9 bases not matched to a gene. CDR3 DNA: TGTGCCAGCTCACTTCCGGGACAGGGCTCGTCAGATACGCAGTATTTT. This gives the protein CASSLPGQGSSDTQYF.

The rearrangement joins TRBV29-1 to TRBJ2-7; 7 bases align to TRBD1. With 5 bases clipped from V and 5 bases from J, the junction kept 6 bases outside the gene matches. The CDR3 sequence is 12 residues long. Germline V gives CDR1 SQVTM, CDR2 ANQGSEA. The chain's CDR3 is CSVSTGVDEQYF. The CDR3 DNA sequence: TGCAGCGTTAGTACAGGGGTGGACGAGCAGTACTTC.